What follows are 28 T cell receptor beta chains derived from one specimen sequenced in a study of T cell responses to AZD1222 COVID-19 vaccine. The repertoire was sequenced with immunoSEQ multiplex PCR; TCRdb's copy has only in-frame clones and lacks some. The sample records 90,000 to 110,000 clones, 88% being singletons. Sequencing was performed on peripheral blood, taken on day 0 of AZD1222 vaccination. All receptors come from an adult in good health.

The J gene is TRBJ2-5, the V gene TRBV7-3; the match to TRBD2 covers 7 bases. The CDR3 is 14 residues long. V trimming: 5 bases; J trimming: 2 bases; junction bases outside the gene matches: 5. Germline V gene data show CDR1 as SGHTA and CDR2 as FQGTGA. Written as DNA, the CDR3 is TGTGCCAGCAGCCGCACTAGCGCTCAAGAGACCCAGTACTTC. Its translation: CASSRTSAQETQYF.

This clone came up once. V usage is TRBV5-1 and J usage is TRBJ2-5, with D possibly being TRBD2 (6 bases). Trimming left V 2 bases short and J 2 bases short, with 7 bases between. The CDR3 is 13 residues long. Germline loops: CDR1 SGHRS, CDR2 YFSETQ. The DNA of the CDR3 is TGCGCCAGCAGCTTCGGGACTCAAGAGACCCAGTACTTC. Translated, it gives CASSFGTQETQYF.

This clone showed up just a few times. The V call is TRBV5-1, the J call TRBJ1-2; TRBD1 is a possible D gene (6 bases). Germline assignment: CDR1 SGHRS and CDR2 YFSETQ. This CDR3 is 14 amino acids long. Trimming took off 4 bases at V and 2 bases at J, with 12 bases between the two ends. The chain's CDR3 is CASSTSGENYGYTF. CDR3 nucleotide sequence: TGCGCCAGCAGCACCTCAGGGGAGAACTATGGCTACACCTTC. The full variable domain, in which reference TRBV5-1 and TRBJ1-2 provide the parts outside the CDR3, is KAGVTQTPRYLIKTRGQQVTLSCSPISGHRSVSWYQQTPGQGLQFLFEYFSETQRNKGNFPGRFSGRQFSNSRSEMNVSTLELGDSALYLCASSTSGENYGYTFGSGTRLTVV.

This clone was seen more than once but under ten times. The J gene is TRBJ2-5, the V gene TRBV25-1; a possible D gene is TRBD2 (6 bases). This CDR3 comprises 18 residues. CDR1 is MGHDK, CDR2 SYGVNS, per germline. With 4 bases removed from V and 3 bases from J, the gap between germline ends came to 24 bases. The CDR3 loop is CASSGRRDGRPWEETQYF. The CDR3 DNA is TGTGCCAGCAGTGGCCGGCGGGACGGAAGACCTTGGGAAGAGACCCAGTACTTC.

The chain joins TRBV7-2 to TRBJ2-1, with unresolved D. V lost 3 bases and J lost 4, with 13 bases in between. Germline values: CDR1 SGHTA, CDR2 FQGNSA. CDR3 length: 15 residues. The chain's CDR3 is CASSFRAPGYNEQFF. For the CDR3, the DNA is TGTGCCAGCAGCTTTCGAGCCCCCGGGTACAATGAGCAGTTCTTC.

The table lists this clone with a count of one. J is TRBJ2-3 and V is TRBV4-2, with D possibly being TRBD1 or TRBD2 (6 bases each). CDR3 length: 15 amino acids. Germline-derived CDR1 and CDR2 are LGHNA and YNFKEQ. V shed 1 base and J shed 3 bases, with 11 bases lying between them. The CDR3 nucleotides read TGTGCCAGCAGCCAAGCCGGGGGCGCGACAGATACGCAGTATTTT. This codes for CASSQAGGATDTQYF.

This clone was recorded a few times. V gene TRBV6-5 combines with J gene TRBJ1-3, with 7 bases lining up with TRBD1. The germline V gene has CDR1 MNHEY and CDR2 SVGAGI. The CDR3 loop spans 15 amino acids. J gave up 1 base and V 6 bases, and 6 bases lay outside the gene matches. The CDR3: CASRRQGSSGNTIYF. CDR3 coding DNA: TGTGCCAGCAGACGACAGGGTTCTTCTGGAAACACCATATATTTT.

In this sample, this clone turned up a few times. The chain recombines TRBV2 with TRBJ1-5, with TRBD1 as a possible D gene (6 bases). V was cut by 3 bases and J by 6 bases, with 12 bases left in between. The CDR3 loop spans 14 amino acids. Germline loops: CDR1 SNHLY, CDR2 FYNNEI. CDR3 nucleotide sequence: TGTGCCAGCAGTGATCTACAGGGAAGTCAGCCCCAGCATTTT. Amino acids: CASSDLQGSQPQHF.

The chain is built from TRBV7-8 and TRBJ1-5, with D tentatively TRBD1 (6 bases). The germline V gene has CDR1 SGHVS and CDR2 FQNEAQ. The CDR3 consists of 14 residues. The V gene lost 5 bases and the J gene lost 2 bases, with 10 bases spanning the gap. The CDR3 loop reads CASSDTGRNQPQHF. CDR3 sequence (DNA): TGTGCCAGCAGCGATACAGGGCGCAATCAGCCCCAGCATTTT. Using reference TRBV7-8 and TRBJ1-5 for the parts outside the CDR3, the full variable domain is GAGVSQSPRYKVAKRGQDVALRCDPISGHVSLFWYQQALGQGPEFLTYFQNEAQLDKSGLPSDRFFAERPEGSVSTLKIQRTQQEDSAVYLCASSDTGRNQPQHFGDGTRLSIL.

This sequence joins TRBV5-6 and TRBJ1-6; TRBD1 matches 8 bases. The V and J ends lost 2 bases and 5 bases, in that order; junction bases with no gene match: 3. From germline, CDR1 is SGHDT and CDR2 YYEEEE. The CDR3 consists of 15 residues. The CDR3 spells CASSLQTGDNSPLHF. The CDR3 bases are TGTGCCAGCAGCTTACAGACAGGGGATAATTCACCCCTCCACTTT.

The chain recombines TRBV6-5 with TRBJ2-2, with no clear D. With 6 bases removed from V and 1 base from J, the gap between germline ends came to 6 bases. This CDR3 has 13 residues. In germline, CDR1 is MNHEY, CDR2 SVGAGI. In nucleotides, the CDR3 is TGTGCCAGCAGCAAACAGAACACCGGGGAGCTGTTTTTT. Encoded protein: CASSKQNTGELFF.

About this clone: Other nucleotide sequences in the sample specify the same CDR3. The DNA for the CDR3 is TGTGCCAGCAGCTTAGCCGACGGACAGACAGATACGCAGTATTTT. Residues: CASSLADGQTDTQYF. The chain couples TRBV7-6 to TRBJ2-3; maybe TRBD1 (6 bases). Germline CDR1 and CDR2: SGHVS and FNYEAQ. V was cut by 0 bases and J by 3 bases, with 10 bases left in between. The CDR3 is 15 amino acids.

This chain links TRBV9 with TRBJ2-2, with TRBD1 matching 8 bases. The CDR3 spans 16 residues. From germline, CDR1 is SGDLS and CDR2 YYNGEE. With V trimmed by 0 bases and J by 8 bases, 9 bases remained unmatched. CDR3 DNA sequence: TGTGCCAGCAGCGTAGTATCCGCCGGGACAGGTGGGGAGCTGTTTTTT. Its protein is CASSVVSAGTGGELFF.

The chain has TRBV5-1 and TRBJ2-1; maybe TRBD1 (5 bases). Deletions cut 4 bases from V and 8 bases from J, with 10 bases between. This CDR3 has 12 residues. CDR1 is SGHRS and CDR2 is YFSETQ in the germline V gene. CDR3 coding DNA: TGCGCCAGCAGCCAGGGTAGGGATGAGCAGTTCTTC. Protein sequence: CASSQGRDEQFF.

This clone turned up a few times. V is TRBV5-6 and J is TRBJ2-7, with D possibly being TRBD1 or TRBD2 (5 bases each). The CDR3 has 15 residues. Trimming removed 3 bases at V and 6 bases at J, with 19 bases between. Germline CDR1 and CDR2: SGHDT and YYEEEE. CDR3 residues: CASSWPGGGGSEQYF. CDR3 bases: TGTGCCAGCAGCTGGCCGGGTGGTGGGGGAAGCGAGCAGTACTTC.

The chain uses TRBV6-5 and TRBJ1-1; D is uncertain. V lost 2 bases to trimming and J lost 3 bases, with 13 bases between them. This CDR3 contains 15 residues. The germline gives CDR1 MNHEY, CDR2 SVGAGI. The CDR3 sequence: CASSYDLDQHTEAFF. DNA of the CDR3: TGTGCCAGCAGTTACGATTTGGACCAACACACTGAAGCTTTCTTT.

Concerning this clone itself: This CDR3 is also generated by other DNA sequences in the sample. The chain is built from TRBV24-1 and TRBJ1-2, with D unclear. From germline, CDR1 is KGHDR and CDR2 SFDVKD. V shed 0 bases and J shed 8 bases, with 3 bases lying between them. This CDR3 comprises 11 residues. CDR3 loop: CATSDLRGYTF. CDR3 DNA sequence: TGTGCCACCAGTGATTTGCGCGGCTACACCTTC.

The chain uses TRBV6-2 or TRBV6-3 and TRBJ1-1; D is unclear. Deletions cut 0 bases from V and 5 bases from J, with 10 bases between. This CDR3 is built from 14 residues. Germline loops: CDR1 MNHEY, CDR2 SVGEGT. The CDR3 loop is CASSYSSLITEAFF. The CDR3, as DNA: TGTGCCAGCAGTTACTCGAGCCTAATAACTGAAGCTTTCTTT.

The DNA for the CDR3 is TGTGCCAGCAACAGGGACTATCGGGGGGCGGAGACCCAGTACTTC. Amino acid sequence: CASNRDYRGAETQYF. The rearrangement joins TRBV7-2 to TRBJ2-5; TRBD2 is a possible D gene (7 bases). CDR1 is SGHTA and CDR2 is FQGNSA in the germline V gene. This CDR3 is built from 15 residues. Deletions cut 7 bases from V and 5 bases from J, with 20 bases between.

The chain employs TRBV6-1 and TRBJ1-1, with 7 bases identical to TRBD1. The CDR3 loop spans 13 amino acids. Unmatched junction bases numbered 1, after V lost 3 bases and J lost 3 bases. Per the germline V gene, CDR1 is MNHNS and CDR2 is SASEGT. CDR3 coding DNA: TGTGCCAGCAGTGATGGACAGGACACTGAAGCTTTCTTT. It specifies CASSDGQDTEAFF.

This chain uses TRBV12-3 or TRBV12-4 with TRBJ2-4; D is undetermined. Trimming removed 3 bases at V and 5 bases at J, with 5 bases between. The CDR3 length is 12 residues. CDR3 coding DNA: TGTGCCAGCAGTTTCCCCCAAAACATTCAGTACTTC. This codes for CASSFPQNIQYF.

This CDR3 is CASSPPAYNEQFF. For the CDR3, the DNA is TGTGCCAGCAGTCCCCCCGCGTACAATGAGCAGTTCTTC. The chain links TRBV12-3 or TRBV12-4 to TRBJ2-1; no firm D call. Trimming removed 5 bases at V and 4 bases at J, with 9 bases between. The CDR3 is 13 residues long.

This rearrangement joins TRBV29-1 to TRBJ2-2; D tentatively fits TRBD1 or TRBD2 (5 bases each). Germline CDR1 reads SQVTM; CDR2 reads ANQGSEA. V was trimmed by 1 base and J by 3 bases, leaving 12 bases between them. This CDR3 spans 15 amino acids. The CDR3 reads CSVEGAGRDTGELFF. Written as DNA, the CDR3 is TGCAGCGTTGAAGGGGCAGGGCGGGACACCGGGGAGCTGTTTTTT.

This clone has just one count. This chain connects TRBV29-1 to TRBJ2-4; a weak D match, TRBD1 (6 bases). CDR1 is SQVTM, CDR2 ANQGSEA, per germline. This CDR3 spans 13 amino acids. V was clipped by 4 bases and J by 3 bases, with 10 bases between them. The CDR3 sequence: CSVVQGGKNIQYF. As DNA, the CDR3 is TGCAGCGTTGTACAGGGCGGCAAAAACATTCAGTACTTC. The full variable domain, in which reference TRBV29-1 and TRBJ2-4 provide the parts outside the CDR3, is SAVISQKPSRDICQRGTSLTIQCQVDSQVTMMFWYRQQPGQSLTLIATANQGSEATYESGFVIDKFPISRPNLTFSTLTVSNMSPEDSSIYLCSVVQGGKNIQYFGAGTRLSVL.

V and J are TRBV24-1 and TRBJ1-2; D is uncertain. The germline V gene encodes CDR1 KGHDR and CDR2 SFDVKD. V was shortened by 6 bases and J by 4 bases, with 11 bases between the two germline ends. This CDR3 has 13 residues. CDR3 sequence reads: CATSLGEIYGYTF. CDR3 in DNA: TGTGCCACCAGTCTAGGAGAGATCTATGGCTACACCTTC.

The chain links TRBV3-1 (or the pseudogene TRBV3-2) to TRBJ1-1; D perhaps matches TRBD1 (5 bases). The CDR3 totals 15 residues. CDR1 is LGHDT, CDR2 YNNKEL, per germline (reference sequence). Trimming took off 2 bases at V and 0 bases at J, with 10 bases between the two ends. CDR3 bases: TGTGCCAGCAGCCAAACTGGGGGTGTGAACACTGAAGCTTTCTTT. This codes for CASSQTGGVNTEAFF.

V gene TRBV2 combines with J gene TRBJ1-5; no definite D call. V lost 0 bases and J lost 0, with 6 bases in between. The CDR3 length is 15 residues. CDR1 and CDR2 from the germline V gene are SNHLY and FYNNEI. As DNA, the CDR3 is TGTGCCAGCAGTGAAGCTTCGTATAGCAATCAGCCCCAGCATTTT. It encodes CASSEASYSNQPQHF.

CDR3 protein: CASSQGGQGIEAFF. The DNA of the CDR3 is TGTGCCAGCAGCCAAGGGGGACAGGGGATTGAAGCTTTCTTT. V is TRBV3-1 (or the pseudogene TRBV3-2) and J is TRBJ1-1; 10 bases match TRBD1. CDR1 and CDR2 from the germline V gene are LGHDT and YNNKEL (reference sequence). The CDR3 loop spans 14 amino acids. V was clipped by 1 base and J by 7 bases; unmatched bases: 3.